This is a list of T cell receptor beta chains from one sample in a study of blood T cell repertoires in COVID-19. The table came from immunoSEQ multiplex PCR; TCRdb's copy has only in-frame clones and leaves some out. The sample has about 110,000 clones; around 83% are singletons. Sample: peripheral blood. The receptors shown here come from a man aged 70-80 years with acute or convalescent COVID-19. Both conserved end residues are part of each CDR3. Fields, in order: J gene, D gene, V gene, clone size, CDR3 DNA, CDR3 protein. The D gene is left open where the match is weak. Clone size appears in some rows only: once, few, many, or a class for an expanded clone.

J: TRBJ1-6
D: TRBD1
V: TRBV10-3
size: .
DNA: TGTGCCATCAGTGCCAACCCGGGACAGGGCAATTCACCCCTCCACTTT
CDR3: CAISANPGQGNSPLHF

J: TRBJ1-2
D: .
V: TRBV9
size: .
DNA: TGTGCCAGCAGCGCCCGGTTAGGAGGGTATGGCTACACCTTC
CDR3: CASSARLGGYGYTF

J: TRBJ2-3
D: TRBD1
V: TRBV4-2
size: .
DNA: TGTGCCAGCAGCAAAGGACAGGGTGAGGGTACGCAGTATTTT
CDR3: CASSKGQGEGTQYF

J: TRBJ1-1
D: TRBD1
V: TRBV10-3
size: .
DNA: TGTGCCATCAGTGAGTCGGGGACAGGTATGAACACTGAAGCTTTCTTT
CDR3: CAISESGTGMNTEAFF

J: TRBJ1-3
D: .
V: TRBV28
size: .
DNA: TGTGCCAGCAGTTCCCCGGGAGGGGGAACTGGAAACACCATATATTTT
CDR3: CASSSPGGGTGNTIYF

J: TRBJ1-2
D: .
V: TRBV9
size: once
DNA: TGTGCCAGCAGCGTAGGTGCCGGGGGGGCGAACTATGGCTACACCTTC
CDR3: CASSVGAGGANYGYTF

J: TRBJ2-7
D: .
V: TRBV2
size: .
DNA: TGTGCCAGCAGTGAAGAGTTCAGGGGATACGAGCAGTACTTC
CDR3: CASSEEFRGYEQYF

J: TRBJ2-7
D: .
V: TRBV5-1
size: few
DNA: TGCGCCAGCAGCCTCAGGGAAAGCTCCTACGAGCAGTACTTC
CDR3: CASSLRESSYEQYF

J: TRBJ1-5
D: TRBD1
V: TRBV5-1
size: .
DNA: TGCGCCAGCAGCTTGAGGGGGCTAAGCAATCAGCCCCAGCATTTT
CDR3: CASSLRGLSNQPQHF

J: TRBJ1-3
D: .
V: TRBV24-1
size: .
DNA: TGTGCCACCAGTGGGCAGGGCTCTGGAAACACCATATATTTT
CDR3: CATSGQGSGNTIYF

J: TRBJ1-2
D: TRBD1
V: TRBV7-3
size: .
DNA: TGTGCCAGCAGCTTAGGGAGGACAGGGTATGGTGGCTACACCTTC
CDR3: CASSLGRTGYGGYTF

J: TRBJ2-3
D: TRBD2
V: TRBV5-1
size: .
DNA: TGCGCCAGCGGCTTACTAGCGGGAGCGGTAGATACGCAGTATTTT
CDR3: CASGLLAGAVDTQYF

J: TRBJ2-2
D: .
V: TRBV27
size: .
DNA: TGTGCCAGCAGGTACAGGGCCCCCGGGGAGCTGTTTTTT
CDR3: CASRYRAPGELFF

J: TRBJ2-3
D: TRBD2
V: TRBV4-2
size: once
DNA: TGTGCCAGCAGCCAAAGTTCCAGCGGGGGGCAGGATACGCAGTATTTT
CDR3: CASSQSSSGGQDTQYF

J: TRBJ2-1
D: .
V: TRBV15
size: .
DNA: TGTGCCACCAGCCGAGACCTACAGGGCTCTTCAAATGAGCAGTTCTTC
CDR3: CATSRDLQGSSNEQFF

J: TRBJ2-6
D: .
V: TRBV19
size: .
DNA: TGTGCCAGTAGTATAGGGAGCTCTGGGGCCAACGTCCTGACTTTC
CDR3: CASSIGSSGANVLTF

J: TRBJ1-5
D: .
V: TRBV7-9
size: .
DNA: TGTGCCAGCAGCTTATCTGGCAGGGATCAGCCCCAGCATTTT
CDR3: CASSLSGRDQPQHF

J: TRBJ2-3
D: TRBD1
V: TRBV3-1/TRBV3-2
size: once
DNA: TGTGCCAGCAGCCGGGGGACAGGGGGCACAGATACGCAGTATTTT
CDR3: CASSRGTGGTDTQYF

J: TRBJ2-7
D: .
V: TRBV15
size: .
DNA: TGTGCCACCAGCAGAGATCGGGGAGAGCAGTACTTC
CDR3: CATSRDRGEQYF

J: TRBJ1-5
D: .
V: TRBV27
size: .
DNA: TGTGCCAGCAGTTTGTCTTCCGGGGTTGGTGGTCAGCCCCAGCATTTT
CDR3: CASSLSSGVGGQPQHF

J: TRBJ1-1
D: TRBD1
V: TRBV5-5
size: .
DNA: TGTGCCAGCAGCGTCCGAACAGGGGCCACCCCTGAAGCTTTCTTT
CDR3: CASSVRTGATPEAFF

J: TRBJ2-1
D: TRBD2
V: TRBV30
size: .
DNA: TGTGCCTGGAGTGTACGGGGGGCGGGGGGGGTTAGTGAGCAGTTCTTC
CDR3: CAWSVRGAGGVSEQFF

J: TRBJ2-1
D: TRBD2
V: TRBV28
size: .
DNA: TGTGCCAGCAGCCGGACTAGCGGAGAAGGGGGTGAGCAGTTCTTC
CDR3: CASSRTSGEGGEQFF

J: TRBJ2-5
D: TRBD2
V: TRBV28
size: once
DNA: TGTGCCAGCAGCCCACTTGGCCGTAGCGGGGGGGGACGGGCGACCCAGTACTTC
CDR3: CASSPLGRSGGGRATQYF

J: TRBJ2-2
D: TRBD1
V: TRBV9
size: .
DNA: TGTGCCAGCAGCGTAGCTCCGGGACAGGACACCGGGGAGCTGTTTTTT
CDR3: CASSVAPGQDTGELFF

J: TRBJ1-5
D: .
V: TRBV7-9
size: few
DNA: TGTGCCAGCAGCCGCTCCCAATCGGGGCAGCCCCAGCATTTT
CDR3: CASSRSQSGQPQHF

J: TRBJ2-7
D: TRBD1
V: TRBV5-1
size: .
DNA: TGCGCCAGCAGGCAACCCGGGACAGGGTCCTACGAGCAGTACTTC
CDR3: CASRQPGTGSYEQYF

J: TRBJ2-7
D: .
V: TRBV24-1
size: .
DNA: TGTGCCACCAGTGCGGGGGGCTACTACGAGCAGTACTTC
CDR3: CATSAGGYYEQYF